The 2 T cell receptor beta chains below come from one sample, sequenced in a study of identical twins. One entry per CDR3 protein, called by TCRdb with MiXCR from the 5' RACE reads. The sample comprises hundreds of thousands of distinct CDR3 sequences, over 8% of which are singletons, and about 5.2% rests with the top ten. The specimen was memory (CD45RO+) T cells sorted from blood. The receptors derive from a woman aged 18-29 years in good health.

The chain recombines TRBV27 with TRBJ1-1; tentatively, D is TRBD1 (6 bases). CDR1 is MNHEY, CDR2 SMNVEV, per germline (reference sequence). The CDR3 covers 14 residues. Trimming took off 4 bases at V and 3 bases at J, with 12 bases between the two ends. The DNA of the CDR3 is TGTGCCAGCAGTTGGGCTAGGGGGGACACTGAAGCTTTCTTT. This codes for CASSWARGDTEAFF.

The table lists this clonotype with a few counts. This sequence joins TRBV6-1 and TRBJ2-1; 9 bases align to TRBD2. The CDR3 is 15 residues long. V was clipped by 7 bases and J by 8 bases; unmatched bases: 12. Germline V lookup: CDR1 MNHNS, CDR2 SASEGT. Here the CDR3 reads CASTHSGGSFYEQFF. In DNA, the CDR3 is TGTGCCAGCACCCACAGCGGGGGGTCCTTTTATGAGCAGTTCTTC.